The 32 T cell receptor beta chains listed next were all sequenced from one sample in a study of naive and memory T cell subsets. Both TRBC1 and TRBC2 were covered by a beta constant-region primer of two equimolar oligonucleotides. The ligated cDNA underwent four PCR rounds using SP2 and nested alpha and beta constant-region primers. TCRdb reprocessed the UMI-ligation and nested PCR reads with MiXCR, giving one entry per CDR3 protein. This sample has 95,000 to 150,000 distinct CDR3 sequences, with 36% found just once. Sequencing was carried out using central memory CD4+ T cells from blood. All receptors derive from a human donor in good health.

The chain is built from TRBV20-1 and TRBJ2-1, with 7 bases identical to TRBD2. V was clipped by 4 bases and J by 10 bases; unmatched bases: 4. The CDR3 spans 11 residues. Germline V gives CDR1 DFQATT, CDR2 SNEGSKA (reference sequence). CDR3 sequence reads: CSATTSVEQFF. In nucleotides, the CDR3 is TGCAGTGCTACTACTAGCGTGGAGCAGTTCTTC.

The chain is built from TRBV12-5 and TRBJ2-1; D uncertain. Germline V gives CDR1 LGHNT, CDR2 FRNRAP. The CDR3 consists of 11 residues. Trimming left V 4 bases short and J 8 bases short, with 6 bases between. This CDR3 is CASGWNYEQFF. The CDR3 DNA reads TGTGCTAGTGGTTGGAACTATGAGCAGTTCTTC.

V gene TRBV4-1 combines with J gene TRBJ1-3, with a possible D match to TRBD1 (6 bases). V was shortened by 4 bases and J by 2 bases, with 12 bases between the two germline ends. The CDR3 has 15 residues. CDR1 is MGHRA, CDR2 YSYEKL, per germline. The CDR3 DNA is TGCGCCAGCAGCCTTCGGGGGCTACCTGGAAACACCATATATTTT. Its translation: CASSLRGLPGNTIYF.

The V gene is TRBV2, the J gene TRBJ2-3; D is perhaps TRBD1 (5 bases). This CDR3 is 13 amino acids long. V was pared by 6 bases and J by 2 bases, with 9 bases between. Germline V gives CDR1 SNHLY, CDR2 FYNNEI. The DNA of the CDR3 is TGTGCCAGCAGGAGACAGACCACAGATACGCAGTATTTT. Its translation: CASRRQTTDTQYF.

The chain carries TRBV29-1 and TRBJ2-4, with D uncertain. The CDR3 consists of 15 residues. Trimming stripped 7 bases from V and 0 bases from J, with 16 bases between. Germline assignment: CDR1 SQVTM and CDR2 ANQGSEA. The CDR3 is CSAAEVRRAKNIQYF. CDR3 nucleotide sequence: TGCAGCGCCGCCGAGGTGAGAAGAGCCAAAAACATTCAGTACTTC.

This clonotype was seen only a few times. The V call is TRBV5-4, the J call TRBJ1-3; 8 bases align to TRBD1. The CDR3 runs to 17 residues. The ends lost 0 bases at V and 3 bases at J; junction bases unmatched: 8. Germline V CDR1 and CDR2: SGHNT, YYREEE (reference sequence). DNA for the CDR3: TGTGCCAGCAGCTTGGCCGGCACAGGGGGTAGTGGAAACACCATATATTTT. This encodes CASSLAGTGGSGNTIYF.

The J gene is TRBJ2-7, the V gene TRBV20-1; 9 bases are a match to TRBD1. Germline values: CDR1 DFQATT, CDR2 SNEGSKA (reference sequence). Trimming at V came to 6 bases and at J to 6 bases, leaving 15 bases not matched to a gene. This CDR3 has 15 amino acids. The CDR3 region is CSASAGTGLTREQYF. The CDR3 DNA follows: TGCAGTGCATCCGCCGGGACAGGGTTGACTCGCGAGCAGTACTTC.

This clonotype has ten or more counts. The V gene is TRBV28, the J gene TRBJ2-7; no clear D. Germline V lookup: CDR1 MDHEN, CDR2 SYDVKM. CDR3 size: 13 residues. V shed 2 bases and J shed 11 bases, with 16 bases lying between them. CDR3 loop: CASSLPPATWKYF. In DNA, the CDR3 is TGTGCCAGCAGTTTACCTCCGGCTACATGGAAGTACTTC.

This clonotype was seen a handful of times. The chain couples TRBV7-8 to TRBJ1-2; 7 nucleotides match TRBD1. The CDR3 spans 15 residues. From germline, CDR1 is SGHVS and CDR2 FQNEAQ. The trim removed 5 bases at V and 3 bases at J, leaving 9 bases unmatched. The CDR3 sequence is CASSLVGGTHYGYTF. The CDR3 DNA is TGTGCCAGCAGCCTTGTAGGGGGCACCCACTATGGCTACACCTTC.

This clonotype occurred many times. The J gene is TRBJ1-3, the V gene TRBV12-3 or TRBV12-4; D is ambiguous. The CDR3 sequence is 14 residues long. V dropped 3 bases and J dropped 0 bases, with 6 bases sitting between them. This chain's CDR3 is CASSFEDSGNTIYF. The CDR3 DNA reads as TGTGCCAGCAGTTTCGAGGACTCTGGAAACACCATATATTTT.

This chain links TRBV5-1 with TRBJ2-1; tentative D call: TRBD1 (7 bases). Trimming took off 0 bases at V and 10 bases at J, with 23 bases between the two ends. The CDR3 spans 17 residues. Germline V lookup: CDR1 SGHRS, CDR2 YFSETQ. CDR3 in DNA: TGCGCCAGCAGCTTGGCTTCGACAGGGAGGTGGGTCGGAGAGCAGTTCTTC. Its translation: CASSLASTGRWVGEQFF.

This clonotype has only a few counts. The V call is TRBV20-1, the J call TRBJ2-1; 10 positions match TRBD2. The V gene end was trimmed by 1 base and the J gene end by 7 bases; junction bases not matched to a gene: 7. The CDR3 is 15 amino acids. Looked up from germline, CDR1 is DFQATT and CDR2 is SNEGSKA (reference sequence). CDR3 sequence reads: CSARAPAGGPNEQFF. The CDR3 nucleotides read TGCAGTGCTAGAGCTCCAGCGGGAGGGCCAAATGAGCAGTTCTTC.

This rearrangement joins TRBV6-6 to TRBJ1-3; D not resolved. The CDR3 length is 14 residues. V was shortened by 6 bases and J by 4 bases, with 13 bases between the two germline ends. The germline V gene has CDR1 MNHNY and CDR2 SVGAGI (reference sequence). This CDR3 is CASSPDLGGNTIYF. For the CDR3, the DNA is TGTGCCAGCAGCCCCGATCTCGGCGGAAACACCATATATTTT.

The genes are TRBV7-9 and TRBJ2-2; D ambiguous. This CDR3 has 14 amino acids. Between the trimmed V and J ends, which lost 1 base and 2 bases, there was a span of 5 bases. Per the germline V gene, CDR1 is SEHNR and CDR2 is FQNEAQ (reference sequence). CDR3 amino acids: CASSLGVNTGELFF. The CDR3 coding sequence is TGTGCCAGCAGCTTAGGGGTAAACACCGGGGAGCTGTTTTTT.

This clonotype turned up a few times. This chain joins TRBV19 and TRBJ2-2, with D uncertain. The CDR3 is 14 residues long. Per the germline V gene, CDR1 is LNHDA and CDR2 is SQIVND (reference sequence). V lost 0 bases to trimming and J lost 6 bases, with 8 bases between them. The CDR3 protein is CASSIERLAGELFF. Here the CDR3 DNA reads TGTGCCAGTAGTATAGAGCGGCTGGCCGGGGAGCTGTTTTTT.

This clonotype was detected only once. The chain recombines TRBV20-1 with TRBJ1-2; TRBD1 is a possible D gene (5 bases). There are 15 residues in the CDR3. V was clipped by 1 base and J by 5 bases, with 17 bases between them. CDR1 is DFQATT and CDR2 is SNEGSKA in the germline V gene (reference sequence). The CDR3 DNA reads as TGCAGTGCTAGAGTCCCCTCTGGACACCGATATGGCTACACCTTC. Its translation is CSARVPSGHRYGYTF.

In the case of this clonotype: One end of the junction does not line up with germline, which may come from a read error. The rearrangement joins TRBV7-2 to TRBJ2-2; 10 bases are a match to TRBD1. Germline CDR1 and CDR2: SGHTA and FQGNSA. There are 15 residues in the CDR3. CDR3 DNA sequence: TGTGCCAGCAGCCTTAGACAGGGGGCGACCGGGGAGCTGCTTTTT. Residues: CASSLRQGATGELLF.

The chain couples TRBV24-1 to TRBJ2-1, with TRBD1 matching over 10 bases. The CDR3 extends over 16 amino acids. J gave up 7 bases and V 2 bases, and 7 bases lay outside the gene matches. Germline CDR1 is KGHDR and CDR2 is SFDVKD. The CDR3 region has the DNA TGTGCCACCAGTGATTCCAGACAGGGGGCGTGGAATGAGCAGTTCTTC. This gives the protein CATSDSRQGAWNEQFF.

In its sample, this clonotype was seen once. The chain combines TRBV7-9 with TRBJ2-5, with 10 bases aligning to TRBD2. J lost 5 bases, V lost 2 bases, and 5 bases had no gene match. The CDR3 extends over 15 amino acids. Germline V gene lookup returns CDR1 SEHNR and CDR2 FQNEAQ (reference sequence). The CDR3 loop reads CASSLTSGAQETQYF. In DNA, the CDR3 is TGTGCCAGCAGCTTAACTAGCGGGGCGCAGGAGACCCAGTACTTC.

The chain uses TRBV6-2 or TRBV6-3 and TRBJ2-1; tentatively, D is TRBD2 (5 bases). Germline V gene sequence: CDR1 MNHEY, CDR2 SVGEGT. This CDR3 is 13 amino acids long. V lost 8 bases to trimming and J lost 9 bases, with 17 bases between them. This CDR3 is CASQTAAAGEQFF. The DNA of the CDR3 is TGTGCCAGCCAGACCGCGGCCGCGGGTGAGCAGTTCTTC.

The rearrangement links TRBV5-1 to TRBJ2-1, with 12 bases matching TRBD2. Germline lookup yields CDR1 SGHRS and CDR2 YFSETQ. The ends lost 0 bases at V and 9 bases at J; junction bases unmatched: 7. CDR3 length: 16 residues. This chain's CDR3 is CASSLGASGRAVEQFF. CDR3 sequence (DNA): TGCGCCAGCAGCTTGGGAGCTAGCGGGAGGGCCGTTGAGCAGTTCTTC.

The chain couples TRBV2 to TRBJ2-1, with 7 bases that match TRBD1. The CDR3 consists of 15 residues. CDR1 and CDR2 from the germline V gene are SNHLY and FYNNEI. With V trimmed by 5 bases and J by 8 bases, 12 bases remained unmatched. DNA of the CDR3: TGTGCCAGCAGTCCCGGGACAGCAAAGTTCCATGAGCAGTTCTTC. It codes for CASSPGTAKFHEQFF.

This clonotype was seen a handful of times. The J gene is TRBJ2-7, the V gene TRBV28; maybe TRBD1 (5 bases). Germline V lookup: CDR1 MDHEN, CDR2 SYDVKM. Trimming shortened V by 6 bases and J by 7 bases, and 13 bases separated the two germline ends. The CDR3 is 12 amino acids. For the CDR3, the DNA is TGTGCCAGCAGCAAATACAGGTCTGAGCAGTACTTC. It is translated as CASSKYRSEQYF. The variable domain in full, completed from reference TRBV28 and TRBJ2-7, reads DVKVTQSSRYLVKRTGEKVFLECVQDMDHENMFWYRQDPGLGLRLIYFSYDVKMKEKGDIPEGYSVSREKKERFSLILESASTNQTSMYLCASSKYRSEQYFGPGTRLTVT.

V is TRBV12-3 or TRBV12-4 and J is TRBJ2-7, with D tentatively TRBD1 (5 bases). Trimming stripped 7 bases from V and 4 bases from J, with 8 bases between. The CDR3 length is 11 residues. The CDR3 region has the DNA TGTGCCAGCATGAAGGGGTACGAGCAGTACTTC. Its protein product is CASMKGYEQYF.

V usage is TRBV15 and J usage is TRBJ2-1; the match to TRBD1 covers 7 bases. The CDR3 length is 15 residues. Germline loops: CDR1 LNHNV, CDR2 YYDKDF (reference sequence). With V trimmed by 0 bases and J by 11 bases, 10 bases remained unmatched. The CDR3 region has the DNA TGTGCCACCAGCAGAGATTTTATAAGGGACAGCAAGCAGTTCTTC. This translates into CATSRDFIRDSKQFF.

The J gene is TRBJ2-7, the V gene TRBV7-9; 12 bases are shared with TRBD2. Germline CDR1 SEHNR, CDR2 FQNEAQ (reference sequence). With V trimmed by 5 bases and J by 3 bases, 14 bases remained unmatched. The CDR3 sequence is 18 residues long. The CDR3 is CASSLPPATSGRLYEQYF. The CDR3 DNA is TGTGCCAGCAGCCTCCCCCCCGCGACTAGCGGGAGACTCTACGAGCAGTACTTC.

The chain employs TRBV24-1 and TRBJ2-5; 11 bases are shared with TRBD2. V dropped 0 bases and J dropped 0; count of bases not matched to a gene: 5. The CDR3 length is 18 residues. CDR1 is KGHDR and CDR2 is SFDVKD in the germline V gene. CDR3 sequence: CATSDLPSSGRYQETQYF. CDR3 bases: TGTGCCACCAGTGATTTGCCGTCTAGCGGGAGGTACCAAGAGACCCAGTACTTC.

In this sample, this clonotype turned up a few times. The rearrangement links TRBV6-5 to TRBJ2-5; 7 positions match TRBD1. The germline V gene encodes CDR1 MNHEY and CDR2 SVGAGI. V was clipped by 2 bases and J by 4 bases; unmatched bases: 7. The CDR3 is made up of 15 amino acids. CDR3 coding DNA: TGTGCCAGCAGTTACGGGTTCACAGGGGCAGAGACCCAGTACTTC. Its translation: CASSYGFTGAETQYF.

The chain employs TRBV6-1 and TRBJ1-5; TRBD1 matches at 10 bases. This CDR3 region has 15 residues. Germline trimming cut 9 bases from V and 2 bases from J; bases unmatched to any gene: 7. The V gene's germline CDR1 is MNHNS and CDR2 SASEGT. This chain's CDR3 is CASGRQGARNQPQHF. CDR3 DNA sequence: TGTGCCAGTGGTCGACAGGGGGCGCGCAATCAGCCCCAGCATTTT.

This clonotype has a handful of counts. The chain employs TRBV3-1 and TRBJ1-2, with D possibly matching TRBD1 (5 bases). This CDR3 comprises 15 residues. Germline lookup yields CDR1 LGHDT and CDR2 YNNKEL (reference sequence). V shed 2 bases and J shed 4 bases, with 14 bases lying between them. CDR3 loop: CASSQTGRDFYGYTF. The CDR3 DNA sequence: TGTGCCAGCAGCCAAACCGGAAGGGACTTCTATGGCTACACCTTC.

The table lists this clonotype with a few counts. V and J are TRBV4-3 and TRBJ2-7; D gene uncertain. This CDR3 is 15 amino acids long. The germline V gene has CDR1 LGHNA and CDR2 YSLEER. Trimming took off 0 bases at V and 7 bases at J, with 16 bases between the two ends. CDR3: CASSQDRLSTAEQYF. Written as DNA, the CDR3 is TGCGCCAGCAGCCAAGATCGGTTGTCGACTGCTGAGCAGTACTTC.

The rearrangement joins TRBV29-1 to TRBJ1-2; D gene uncertain. CDR1 SQVTM and CDR2 ANQGSEA come from the germline V gene. The CDR3 is 9 residues long. Trimming removed 3 bases from V and 6 bases from J, with 2 bases in between. CDR3 in DNA: TGCAGCGTTGACAATGGCTACACCTTC. Amino acid sequence: CSVDNGYTF. The entire variable domain, with the rest obtained from reference TRBV29-1 and TRBJ1-2, is as follows: SAVISQKPSRDICQRGTSLTIQCQVDSQVTMMFWYRQQPGQSLTLIATANQGSEATYESGFVIDKFPISRPNLTFSTLTVSNMSPEDSSIYLCSVDNGYTFGSGTRLTVV.